In this sample, the clone carrying this T cell receptor beta chain turned up a few times. The antigen remains unidentified. This sample was included in a study of Graves' ophthalmopathy and Graves' hyperthyroidism. Overall study findings and caveats: Ophthalmopathy progression predictions by the model showed roughly 75% specificity and approximately 70% sensitivity.

Transcripts of RNA were the source for amplifying TCR beta CDR3 regions. In the first round, RT-PCR was carried out with HTBI primers, and a multiplex PCR formed the second round. TCRdb re-called the multiplex PCR reads through MiXCR, storing one row per CDR3 protein. Among hundreds of thousands of distinct CDR3 sequences listed, 40% were seen once. Sequences were obtained from peripheral blood. This receptor was obtained from an adult man with Graves' ophthalmopathy.

This CDR3 reads CASSVERGTDTQYF. The CDR3, as DNA: TGTGCCAGCAGTGTCGAGCGGGGCACAGATACGCAGTATTTT. This rearrangement joins TRBV25-1 to TRBJ2-3, with a tentative D call TRBD2 (6 bases). V lost 4 bases, J lost 1 base, and 9 bases lay in between. CDR3 length: 14 residues. Germline CDR1 reads MGHDK; CDR2 reads SYGVNS. The whole variable domain, remainder taken from reference TRBV25-1 and TRBJ2-3, is EADIYQTPRYLVIGTGKKITLECSQTMGHDKMYWYQQDPGMELHLIHYSYGVNSTEKGDLSSESTVSRIRTEHFPLTLESARPSHTSQYLCASSVERGTDTQYFGPGTRLTVL.